Listed below are T cell receptor beta chains from one sample, sequenced in a study of control samples from healthy donors and cancer patients. Clones were sequenced by immunoSEQ multiplex PCR, and TCRdb holds only the in-frame ones, with some missing. The sample lists roughly 98,000 clones, approximately 95% occurring once. The sequencing input was blood. These receptors all stem from a man between 18 and 29 years old in good health. Both conserved end residues are part of each CDR3. Fields, in order: clone size, D gene, V gene, J gene, CDR3 DNA, CDR3 protein. The D gene is left open where the match is weak. Expanded clones get a size class; other rows say once, few or many, or leave the size out.

size: .
D: .
V: TRBV27
J: TRBJ1-1
DNA: TGTGCCAGCAGTTCTAGTCTGTTCCCTAACACTGAAGCTTTCTTT
CDR3: CASSSSLFPNTEAFF

size: once
D: TRBD1
V: TRBV30
J: TRBJ1-5
DNA: TGTGCCTGGAGCGCAACTAGGCACAGGGGGAAGGGTCAGCCCCAGCATTTT
CDR3: CAWSATRHRGKGQPQHF

size: once
D: TRBD2
V: TRBV7-3
J: TRBJ2-3
DNA: TGTGCCAGCAGCTCCGGACTAGCGGGACTAGCAGATACGCAGTATTTT
CDR3: CASSSGLAGLADTQYF

size: .
D: TRBD2
V: TRBV5-6
J: TRBJ2-1
DNA: TGTGCCAGCAGCCCTGGAGGAGCTAGCGGGCCCTACAATGAGCAGTTCTTC
CDR3: CASSPGGASGPYNEQFF

size: .
D: TRBD1
V: TRBV10-3
J: TRBJ1-6
DNA: TGTGCCATCAGTGGTCGGACAGGGGCTAATTCACCCCTCCACTTT
CDR3: CAISGRTGANSPLHF

size: .
D: .
V: TRBV5-1
J: TRBJ1-2
DNA: TGCGCCAGCAGCCCCACATTGGCGGAGTCCGATGGCTACACCTTC
CDR3: CASSPTLAESDGYTF

size: .
D: .
V: TRBV6-5
J: TRBJ1-3
DNA: TGTGCCAGCCCCCTGAACAGGGATCTAAGCACCATATATTTT
CDR3: CASPLNRDLSTIYF

size: .
D: .
V: TRBV6-4
J: TRBJ2-1
DNA: TGTGCCAGCAGTGAGGGGGGAGAAAACAATGAGCAGTTCTTC
CDR3: CASSEGGENNEQFF

size: few
D: .
V: TRBV10-1
J: TRBJ1-2
DNA: TGCGCCAGCAGTGAGTCGCAAGGGAATGGCTACACCTTC
CDR3: CASSESQGNGYTF

size: .
D: .
V: TRBV7-2
J: TRBJ2-7
DNA: TGTGCCAGCAGCTTTTGGAGGACCTCCTACGAGCAGTACTTC
CDR3: CASSFWRTSYEQYF

size: .
D: TRBD2
V: TRBV28
J: TRBJ2-1
DNA: TGTGCCAGCAGCCGAGGGACTAGCCCACCCGAGCAGTTCTTC
CDR3: CASSRGTSPPEQFF

size: once
D: TRBD2
V: TRBV13
J: TRBJ2-5
DNA: TGTGCCAGCAGTTTAGGGGGGACTAGCGGAACTCAAGAGACCCAGTACTTC
CDR3: CASSLGGTSGTQETQYF

size: once
D: TRBD1
V: TRBV5-1
J: TRBJ1-4
DNA: TGCGCCAGCAGCCCGAGGACAGGGGGACGAGAAAAACTGTTTTTT
CDR3: CASSPRTGGREKLFF

size: .
D: .
V: TRBV19
J: TRBJ1-5
DNA: TGTGCCAGTAGTGGGCAGATCTTTAGCAATCAGCCCCAGCATTTT
CDR3: CASSGQIFSNQPQHF

size: .
D: TRBD2
V: TRBV24-1
J: TRBJ2-3
DNA: TGTGCCACCAGTGGCGGGACTAGCGGGCGGGACACAGATACGCAGTATTTT
CDR3: CATSGGTSGRDTDTQYF

size: .
D: .
V: TRBV19
J: TRBJ1-6
DNA: TGTGCCAGTAGAATTGACTCCTATAATTCACCCCTCCACTTT
CDR3: CASRIDSYNSPLHF

size: medium-sized
D: TRBD1
V: TRBV7-9
J: TRBJ1-2
DNA: TGTGCCAGCACTCAAAATGCCGGGACAGGGGCCCCCTACTATGGCTACACCTTC
CDR3: CASTQNAGTGAPYYGYTF

size: .
D: .
V: TRBV6-5
J: TRBJ1-6
DNA: TGTGCCAGCAGTGACTCTGTTAATAATTCACCCCTCCACTTT
CDR3: CASSDSVNNSPLHF

size: .
D: TRBD1
V: TRBV5-1
J: TRBJ1-5
DNA: TGCGCCAGCAGCCACGGGGACAGGGGCAATCAGCCCCAGCATTTT
CDR3: CASSHGDRGNQPQHF

size: once
D: .
V: TRBV19
J: TRBJ2-7
DNA: TGTGCCAGTAGTATGGGGCCCTACGAGCAGTACTTC
CDR3: CASSMGPYEQYF

size: .
D: TRBD1
V: TRBV18
J: TRBJ1-5
DNA: TGTGCCAGCTCACCGTCATTCGGGACAGTCAATCAGCCCCAGCATTTT
CDR3: CASSPSFGTVNQPQHF

size: .
D: .
V: TRBV7-2
J: TRBJ1-1
DNA: TGTGCCAGCAGCTTAAGGGGCAGGGACACTGAAGCTTTCTTT
CDR3: CASSLRGRDTEAFF

size: .
D: TRBD2
V: TRBV7-2
J: TRBJ2-1
DNA: TGTGCCAGCAGCCATCAAACGGGAGGCGCCTACAATGAGCAGTTCTTC
CDR3: CASSHQTGGAYNEQFF

size: .
D: .
V: TRBV27
J: TRBJ1-2
DNA: TGTGCCAGCAGTTTGTGGGGGGTGGATGGCTACACCTTC
CDR3: CASSLWGVDGYTF

size: .
D: TRBD2
V: TRBV5-1
J: TRBJ2-2
DNA: TGCGCCAGCAGCTCGGGGCCCAGGGAGGGGAACACCGGGGAGCTGTTTTTT
CDR3: CASSSGPREGNTGELFF

size: .
D: TRBD1
V: TRBV4-3
J: TRBJ1-1
DNA: TGCGCCAGCAGCCAAGGTCCGGGACAGTCGCTGAACACTGAAGCTTTCTTT
CDR3: CASSQGPGQSLNTEAFF

size: .
D: TRBD2
V: TRBV7-9
J: TRBJ2-2
DNA: TGTGCCAGCAGCCTCCGGACTAGCGGGGGGGGTTACCTCACCGGGGAGCTGTTTTTT
CDR3: CASSLRTSGGGYLTGELFF

size: .
D: .
V: TRBV7-2
J: TRBJ1-2
DNA: TGTGCCAGCAGCTTAGGCCCCCTTCACACCTTC
CDR3: CASSLGPLHTF

size: .
D: TRBD1
V: TRBV7-2
J: TRBJ2-7
DNA: TGTGCCAGCAGCTTACGGGACAGGGGATACGAGCAGTACTTC
CDR3: CASSLRDRGYEQYF

size: .
D: .
V: TRBV27
J: TRBJ1-4
DNA: TGTGCCAGCAGTTCCAGGGAACTCGAGGAAAAACTGTTTTTT
CDR3: CASSSRELEEKLFF

size: .
D: .
V: TRBV6-6
J: TRBJ2-7
DNA: TGTGCCAGCAGCCTAGAAGAAGCTGCCGCAACGGAGCAGTACTTC
CDR3: CASSLEEAAATEQYF

size: .
D: .
V: TRBV6-1
J: TRBJ2-5
DNA: TGTGCCAGCAGTGACCTCAAGGGGTTTTTCGAAGAGACCCAGTACTTC
CDR3: CASSDLKGFFEETQYF

size: .
D: .
V: TRBV4-1
J: TRBJ2-7
DNA: TGCGCCAGCAGCCCGGTTCTCAGGACGAGTTGGACTTACGAGCAGTACTTC
CDR3: CASSPVLRTSWTYEQYF

size: .
D: .
V: TRBV21-1
J: TRBJ1-3
DNA: TGTGCCAGCAGGGCAGGGAATCCTGGAAACACCATATATTTT
CDR3: CASRAGNPGNTIYF

size: .
D: .
V: TRBV6-2/TRBV6-3
J: TRBJ2-7
DNA: TGTGCCAGCAGTTACCGGAGCTCCTACGAGCAGTACTTC
CDR3: CASSYRSSYEQYF

size: few
D: .
V: TRBV6-2/TRBV6-3
J: TRBJ1-2
DNA: TGTGCCAGCAGTGGGCGGTTGGGCGGCTACACCTTC
CDR3: CASSGRLGGYTF

size: .
D: .
V: TRBV5-8
J: TRBJ1-1
DNA: TGTGCCAGCAGCTTGTTTGTTGGCGGGTACACGCTGAACACTGAAGCTTTCTTT
CDR3: CASSLFVGGYTLNTEAFF

size: .
D: TRBD2
V: TRBV4-1
J: TRBJ2-5
DNA: TGCGCCAGCAGCCAGGACCCGGGGGGGGAGTACCAAGAGACCCAGTACTTC
CDR3: CASSQDPGGEYQETQYF

size: .
D: .
V: TRBV18
J: TRBJ1-1
DNA: TGTGCCAGCTCACCACCCAGACAGTTTTGGGGCACTGAAGCTTTCTTT
CDR3: CASSPPRQFWGTEAFF

size: .
D: .
V: TRBV19
J: TRBJ1-1
DNA: TGTGCCAGTAGTATCCAGGGGTCGGTCACTGAAGCTTTCTTT
CDR3: CASSIQGSVTEAFF

size: .
D: .
V: TRBV12-3/TRBV12-4
J: TRBJ2-2
DNA: TGTGCCAGCATGATCGCGAACACCGGGGAGCTGTTTTTT
CDR3: CASMIANTGELFF

size: .
D: .
V: TRBV25-1
J: TRBJ1-1
DNA: TGTGCCAGCAGATCGGGGGGGGTGAACACTGAAGCTTTCTTT
CDR3: CASRSGGVNTEAFF

size: .
D: .
V: TRBV30
J: TRBJ1-2
DNA: TGTGCCTGGAACCCCGGGAAGGGCTACACCTTC
CDR3: CAWNPGKGYTF

size: .
D: .
V: TRBV6-6
J: TRBJ1-1
DNA: TGTGCCAGCAGTGTAGGGGGGGCCACACCGCCCACTGAAGCTTTCTTT
CDR3: CASSVGGATPPTEAFF

size: .
D: TRBD1
V: TRBV29-1
J: TRBJ2-1
DNA: TGCAGCGTTGTGGACAGGTACAATGAGCAGTTCTTC
CDR3: CSVVDRYNEQFF

size: .
D: .
V: TRBV7-9
J: TRBJ1-2
DNA: TGTGCCAGCAGCTCCGAGACAGGTTTCGCTGGCTACACCTTC
CDR3: CASSSETGFAGYTF

size: .
D: TRBD1
V: TRBV18
J: TRBJ2-4
DNA: TGTGCCAGCTCACCACCTCCAGACAGGGGTCCGCAGTACTTC
CDR3: CASSPPPDRGPQYF

size: .
D: .
V: TRBV11-2
J: TRBJ2-7
DNA: TGTGCCAGCAGCTTGACCGGGGACCTGTACTACGAGCAGTACTTC
CDR3: CASSLTGDLYYEQYF

size: .
D: .
V: TRBV14
J: TRBJ2-2
DNA: TGTGCCAGCAGCCATACCAGGGGCCTTATGGCCGGGGAGCTGTTTTTT
CDR3: CASSHTRGLMAGELFF

size: .
D: .
V: TRBV27
J: TRBJ2-3
DNA: TGTGCCAGCAGTTTACGGGGGGCCGGCACAGATACGCAGTATTTT
CDR3: CASSLRGAGTDTQYF

size: .
D: .
V: TRBV3-1/TRBV3-2
J: TRBJ2-7
DNA: TGTGCCAGCAGCCGAACCCTCCTTAGCTCCTACGAGCAGTACTTC
CDR3: CASSRTLLSSYEQYF

size: .
D: .
V: TRBV18
J: TRBJ1-1
DNA: TGTGCCAGCTCACCACCGGGTTTAGCAGGGAACACTGAAGCTTTCTTT
CDR3: CASSPPGLAGNTEAFF

size: once
D: .
V: TRBV12-3/TRBV12-4
J: TRBJ1-1
DNA: TGTGCCAGCAGTAAGGTAGGGAACACTGAAGCTTTCTTT
CDR3: CASSKVGNTEAFF